Listed below are T cell receptor beta chains from one sample, sequenced in a study of lymphopenia after photon versus proton radiotherapy. Profiling relied on immunoSEQ multiplex PCR, and the TCRdb table lists in-frame clones only, not all of them. The sample records 30,000 to 45,000 clones, roughly 84% being singletons. The sample consisted of peripheral blood, taken from a patient treated with photon-based radiotherapy. The receptors come from a man between 50 and 59 years old with gastric cancer. CDR3s include the opening cysteine and the closing phenylalanine or tryptophan. The D gene is left open where the match is weak. Some rows have no size entry. The others give once, few or many, or a class for an expanded clone.

CDR3aa	CDR3nt	j_gene	v_gene	abundance	d_gene
CASSTSTQYEQFF	TGTGCCAGCAGCACTTCCACCCAATATGAGCAGTTCTTC	TRBJ2-1	TRBV7-2	NA	NA
CASSRTGDMNGYTF	TGTGCCAGCTCACGTACCGGGGACATGAATGGCTACACCTTC	TRBJ1-2	TRBV18	NA	NA
CASSWGYSTDTQYF	TGTGCCAGCAGTTGGGGGTATAGCACAGATACGCAGTATTTT	TRBJ2-3	TRBV6-6	NA	NA
CASSVDVTGELFF	TGTGCCAGCAGTGTAGATGTCACCGGGGAGCTGTTTTTT	TRBJ2-2	TRBV25-1	NA	NA
CASSLGGLNTEAFF	TGTGCCAGCAGCTTGGGGGGACTAAACACTGAAGCTTTCTTT	TRBJ1-1	TRBV5-5	NA	NA
CASGKTGGGQPQHF	TGTGCTAGTGGGAAGACAGGGGGAGGTCAGCCCCAGCATTTT	TRBJ1-5	TRBV12-5	NA	TRBD1
CASSFETPGRQETQYF	TGTGCCAGCAGCTTTGAAACTCCGGGACGGCAAGAGACCCAGTACTTC	TRBJ2-5	TRBV7-6	NA	NA
CASTITPPGELFF	TGTGCCAGCACAATCACCCCTCCCGGGGAGCTGTTTTTT	TRBJ2-2	TRBV6-6	once	NA
CASSAGTGQNTIYF	TGCGCCAGCAGCGCCGGGACAGGTCAGAACACCATATATTTT	TRBJ1-3	TRBV5-1	NA	TRBD1
CAIRGGSNEKLFF	TGTGCCATCCGAGGTGGGAGTAATGAAAAACTGTTTTTT	TRBJ1-4	TRBV10-3	NA	NA
CATSRSGGANQETQYF	TGTGCCACCAGCAGGTCGGGTGGGGCGAACCAAGAGACCCAGTACTTC	TRBJ2-5	TRBV15	NA	NA
CASSLAQGNTGELFF	TGCGCCAGCAGCTTGGCCCAGGGGAACACCGGGGAGCTGTTTTTT	TRBJ2-2	TRBV5-1	NA	NA
CASSQSGTGGFEQYF	TGCGCCAGCAGCCAATCCGGGACAGGGGGTTTCGAGCAGTACTTC	TRBJ2-7	TRBV4-1	NA	TRBD1
CASSRGIQETQYF	TGTGCCAGCAGCCGGGGTATCCAAGAGACCCAGTACTTC	TRBJ2-5	TRBV7-2	NA	NA
CASSLGQGVTDTQYF	TGTGCCAGCAGCTTGGGACAGGGGGTCACAGATACGCAGTATTTT	TRBJ2-3	TRBV5-5	NA	TRBD1
CASSPVSRNTEAFF	TGTGCCAGCTCACCAGTCAGCCGGAACACTGAAGCTTTCTTT	TRBJ1-1	TRBV18	NA	NA
CASRDTNYGYTF	TGTGCCAGCAGGGATACTAACTATGGCTACACCTTC	TRBJ1-2	TRBV6-6	NA	NA
CASRSTRATNEKLFF	TGTGCCAGTAGGAGCACACGGGCAACTAATGAAAAACTGTTTTTT	TRBJ1-4	TRBV19	NA	NA
CASSIGTGSYEQYF	TGTGCCAGTAGTATCGGGACAGGATCCTACGAGCAGTACTTC	TRBJ2-7	TRBV19	NA	TRBD1
CASSNQGLGNTEAFF	TGTGCCAGTAGTAATCAGGGGTTGGGGAACACTGAAGCTTTCTTT	TRBJ1-1	TRBV19	NA	NA
CASKLEGDRVSTDTQYF	TGTGCCAGCAAGCTTGAGGGGGACAGGGTGAGCACAGATACGCAGTATTTT	TRBJ2-3	TRBV5-6	NA	TRBD1
CASSLGGSSPREQFF	TGTGCCAGCAGCTTAGGGGGAAGTAGCCCTCGGGAGCAGTTCTTC	TRBJ2-1	TRBV11-2	NA	NA
CASSLRLQPFGEQYF	TGTGCCAGCAGTCTTAGACTCCAACCGTTCGGAGAGCAGTACTTC	TRBJ2-7	TRBV28	NA	NA
CASSVASGPLYEQYF	TGTGCCAGCAGCGTTGCCTCTGGGCCCCTCTACGAGCAGTACTTC	TRBJ2-7	TRBV9	few	NA
CASSTRGGGGYEQYF	TGTGCCAGCAGTACTAGGGGGGGAGGGGGCTACGAGCAGTACTTC	TRBJ2-7	TRBV28	NA	NA
CASSLGGRSYGYTF	TGTGCCAGCAGCTTAGGGGGGAGATCCTATGGCTACACCTTC	TRBJ1-2	TRBV11-2	NA	NA
CASSWTGTTDTQYF	TGTGCCAGCAGTTGGACAGGGACCACAGATACGCAGTATTTT	TRBJ2-3	TRBV28	NA	TRBD1
CAIRDSSGRAYEQYF	TGTGCCATCAGGGATTCTAGCGGGAGGGCCTACGAGCAGTACTTC	TRBJ2-7	TRBV10-3	NA	TRBD2
CASSTVMYTEAFF	TGTGCCAGCAGCACCGTTATGTACACTGAAGCTTTCTTT	TRBJ1-1	TRBV7-6	few	NA
CASGPIGRGHEQFF	TGTGCTAGTGGTCCCATTGGCCGCGGGCATGAGCAGTTCTTC	TRBJ2-1	TRBV12-5	once	NA
CASSLARAGGTFF	TGTGCCAGCAGCTTAGCGCGGGCAGGGGGAACTTTCTTT	TRBJ1-1	TRBV7-2	NA	TRBD1
CASSFGLADYEQYF	TGTGCCAGCAGTTTTGGACTGGCAGACTACGAGCAGTACTTC	TRBJ2-7	TRBV28	NA	NA
CASSLRQEPYNEQFF	TGTGCCAGCAGCTTACGGCAGGAACCCTACAATGAGCAGTTCTTC	TRBJ2-1	TRBV7-8	NA	NA
CASSQSLWHPYEQYF	TGCGCCAGCAGTCAATCCCTGTGGCATCCCTACGAGCAGTACTTC	TRBJ2-7	TRBV23-1	once	NA
CASSLDPVTSPLHF	TGTGCCAGCAGCTTGGATCCCGTGACTTCACCCCTCCACTTT	TRBJ1-6	TRBV5-6	NA	NA
CASTGTSGETQYF	TGTGCCAGCACCGGGACGAGCGGGGAGACCCAGTACTTC	TRBJ2-5	TRBV6-1	NA	NA
CSVIETDFYEQYF	TGCAGCGTTATAGAGACGGACTTCTACGAGCAGTACTTC	TRBJ2-7	TRBV29-1	NA	NA
CASSLGAGEGANVLTF	TGTGCCAGCAGCTTAGGGGCGGGGGAAGGGGCCAACGTCCTGACTTTC	TRBJ2-6	TRBV7-7	once	TRBD2
CASSFGSSGYNEQFF	TGTGCCAGCAGCTTTGGGTCTAGCGGTTACAATGAGCAGTTCTTC	TRBJ2-1	TRBV11-3	NA	TRBD2
CAWSPPPGAGGPFEQFF	TGTGCCTGGAGTCCACCCCCGGGGGCGGGAGGGCCATTTGAGCAGTTCTTC	TRBJ2-1	TRBV30	NA	TRBD2
CASSQALAGGGDTQYF	TGTGCCAGCAGCCAAGCCCTAGCGGGAGGGGGAGATACGCAGTATTTT	TRBJ2-3	TRBV4-2	NA	TRBD2
CASSEKLGTSTDTQYF	TGTGCCAGCAGCGAAAAACTAGGCACTAGCACAGATACGCAGTATTTT	TRBJ2-3	TRBV9	NA	NA
CASSPQGNMNTEAFF	TGTGCCAGCAGCCCCCAGGGAAACATGAACACTGAAGCTTTCTTT	TRBJ1-1	TRBV11-2	few	NA
CASSSTWTSGYTF	TGTGCCAGCAGTTCAACCTGGACATCCGGCTACACCTTC	TRBJ1-2	TRBV27	NA	NA